The clone carrying this TCR beta chain was observed a handful of times. Its specificity is not known. This record belongs to a study of T cells in Graves' hyperthyroidism and ophthalmopathy. Overall study context: Peripheral blood was collected at initial diagnosis, before any treatment.

Trimming removed 0 bases at V and 0 bases at J, with 8 bases between. The CDR3 totals 15 residues. Not enrolled were patients with uncontrolled infection, other autoimmune disease, pregnancy or lactation. About 9.4 ml fresh peripheral blood yielded the PBMCs. TCR beta CDR3 sequences were amplified from RNA transcripts. With the HTBI primer set, the TCR CDR3 went through a first round of RT-PCR. TCRdb reprocessed the multiplex PCR reads via MiXCR and lists one record per CDR3 protein. In the table there are 300,000 to 450,000 distinct CDR3 sequences, 20% to 25% of which are singletons. Findings and limits, study-wide: Among thyroid clonotypes expanded above 0.001, most also appeared in blood.

The sample consisted of blood. This chain uses TRBV12-3 or TRBV12-4 with TRBJ2-5, with D unclear. The TCR was taken from a man aged 45-60 years with Graves' hyperthyroidism. The CDR3 protein is CASSLAGSHQETQYF. The CDR3 nucleotides are TGTGCCAGCAGTTTAGCGGGTAGCCACCAAGAGACCCAGTACTTC.